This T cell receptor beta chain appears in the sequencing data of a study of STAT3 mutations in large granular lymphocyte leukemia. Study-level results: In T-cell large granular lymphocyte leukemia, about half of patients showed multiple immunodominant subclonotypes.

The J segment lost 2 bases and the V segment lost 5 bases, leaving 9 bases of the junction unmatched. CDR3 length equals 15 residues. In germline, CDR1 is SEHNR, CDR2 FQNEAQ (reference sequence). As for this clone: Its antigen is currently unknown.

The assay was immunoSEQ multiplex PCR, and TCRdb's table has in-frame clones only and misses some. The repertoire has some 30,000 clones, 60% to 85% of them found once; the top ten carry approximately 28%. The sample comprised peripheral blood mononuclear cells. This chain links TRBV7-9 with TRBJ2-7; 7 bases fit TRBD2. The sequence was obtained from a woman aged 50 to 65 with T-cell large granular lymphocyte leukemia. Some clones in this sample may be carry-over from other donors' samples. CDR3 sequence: CASSRNLAETYEQYF. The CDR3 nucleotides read TGTGCCAGCAGCCGCAATCTAGCGGAGACCTACGAGCAGTACTTC.